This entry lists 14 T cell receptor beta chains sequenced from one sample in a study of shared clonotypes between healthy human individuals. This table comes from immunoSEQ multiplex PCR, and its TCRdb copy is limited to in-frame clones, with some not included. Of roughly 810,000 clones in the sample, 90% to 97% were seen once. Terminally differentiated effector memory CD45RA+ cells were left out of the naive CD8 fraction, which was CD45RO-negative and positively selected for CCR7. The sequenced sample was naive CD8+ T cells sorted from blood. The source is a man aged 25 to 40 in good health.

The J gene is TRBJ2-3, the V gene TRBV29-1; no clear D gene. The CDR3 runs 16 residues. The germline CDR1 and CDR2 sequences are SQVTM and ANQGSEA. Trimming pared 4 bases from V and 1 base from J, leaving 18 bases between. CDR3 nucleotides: TGCAGCGTTGGAAAAAGCTCCTGGTCAGGCACAGATACGCAGTATTTT. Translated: CSVGKSSWSGTDTQYF.

CDR3 DNA sequence: TGTGCCAGCAGTAGCGGGGAGAGCAGATATACGCAGTATTTT. The encoded protein is CASSSGESRYTQYF. J is TRBJ2-3 and V is TRBV6-5; TRBD2 matches at 7 bases. J lost 7 bases, V lost 5 bases, and 9 bases had no gene match. The CDR3 consists of 14 residues. Looked up from germline, CDR1 is MNHEY and CDR2 is SVGAGI.

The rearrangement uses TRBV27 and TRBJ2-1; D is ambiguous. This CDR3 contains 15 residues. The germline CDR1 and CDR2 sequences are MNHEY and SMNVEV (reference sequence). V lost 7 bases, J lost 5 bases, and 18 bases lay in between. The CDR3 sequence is CASTPAGRTDNEQFF. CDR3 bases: TGTGCCAGCACCCCGGCAGGCCGAACGGACAATGAGCAGTTCTTC.

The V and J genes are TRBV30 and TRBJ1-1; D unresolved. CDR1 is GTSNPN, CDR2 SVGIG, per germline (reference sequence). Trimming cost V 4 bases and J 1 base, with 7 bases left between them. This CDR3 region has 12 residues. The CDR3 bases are TGTGCCTGGATGGCAGGGAACACTGAAGCTTTCTTT. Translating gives CAWMAGNTEAFF.

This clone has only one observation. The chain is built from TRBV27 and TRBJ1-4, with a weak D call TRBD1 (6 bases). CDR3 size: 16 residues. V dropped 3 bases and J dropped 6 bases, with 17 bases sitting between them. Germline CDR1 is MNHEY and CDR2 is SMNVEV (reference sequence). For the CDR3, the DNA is TGTGCCAGCAGTTTCTATCGCCGGACAGTGCATGAAAAACTGTTTTTT. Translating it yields CASSFYRRTVHEKLFF. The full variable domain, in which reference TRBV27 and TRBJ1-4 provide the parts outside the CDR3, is EAQVTQNPRYLITVTGKKLTVTCSQNMNHEYMSWYRQDPGLGLRQIYYSMNVEVTDKGDVPEGYKVSRKEKRNFPLILESPSPNQTSLYFCASSFYRRTVHEKLFFGSGTQLSVL.

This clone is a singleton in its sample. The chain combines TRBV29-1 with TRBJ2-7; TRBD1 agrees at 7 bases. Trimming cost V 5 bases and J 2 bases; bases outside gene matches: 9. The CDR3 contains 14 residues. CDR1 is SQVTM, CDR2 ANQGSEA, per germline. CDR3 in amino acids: CSVTFRDRAYEQYF. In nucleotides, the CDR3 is TGCAGCGTTACCTTTCGGGACAGAGCCTACGAGCAGTACTTC.

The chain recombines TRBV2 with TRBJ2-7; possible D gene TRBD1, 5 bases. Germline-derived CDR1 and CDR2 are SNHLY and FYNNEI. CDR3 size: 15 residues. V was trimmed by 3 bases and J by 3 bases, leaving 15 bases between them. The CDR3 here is CASSEPRDNLYEQYF. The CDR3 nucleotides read TGTGCCAGCAGTGAGCCCAGGGATAACCTCTACGAGCAGTACTTC.

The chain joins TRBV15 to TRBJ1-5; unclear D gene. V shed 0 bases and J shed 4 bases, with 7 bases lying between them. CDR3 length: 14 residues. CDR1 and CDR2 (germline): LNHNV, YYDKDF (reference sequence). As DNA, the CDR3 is TGTGCCACCAGCAGAGATTCGCGTAATCAGCCCCAGCATTTT. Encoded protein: CATSRDSRNQPQHF.

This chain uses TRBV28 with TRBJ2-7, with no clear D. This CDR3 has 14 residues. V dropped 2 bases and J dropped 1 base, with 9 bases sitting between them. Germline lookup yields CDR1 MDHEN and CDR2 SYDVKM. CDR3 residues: CASSLIPQSYEQYF. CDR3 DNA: TGTGCCAGCAGTTTAATACCACAGTCCTACGAGCAGTACTTC.

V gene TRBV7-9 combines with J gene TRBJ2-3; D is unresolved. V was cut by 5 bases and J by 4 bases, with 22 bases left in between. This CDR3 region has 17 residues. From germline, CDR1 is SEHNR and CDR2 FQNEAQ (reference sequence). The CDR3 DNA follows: TGTGCCAGCAGCGGAGTTGCGGCCCCTACTGTAGCAGATACGCAGTATTTT. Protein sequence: CASSGVAAPTVADTQYF.

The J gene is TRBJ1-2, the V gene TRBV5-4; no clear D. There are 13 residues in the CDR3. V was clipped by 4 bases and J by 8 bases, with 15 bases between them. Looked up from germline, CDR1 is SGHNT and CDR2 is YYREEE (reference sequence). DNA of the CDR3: TGTGCCAGCAGCCTTACGGGTGGGGAGGGCTACACCTTC. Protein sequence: CASSLTGGEGYTF.

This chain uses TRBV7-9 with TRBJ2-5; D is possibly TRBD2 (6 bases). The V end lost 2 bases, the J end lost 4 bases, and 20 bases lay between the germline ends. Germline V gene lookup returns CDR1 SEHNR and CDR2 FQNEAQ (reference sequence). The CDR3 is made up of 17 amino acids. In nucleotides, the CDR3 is TGTGCCAGCAGCTTACTCTCCCGGAGGGATGCCTCAGAGACCCAGTACTTC. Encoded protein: CASSLLSRRDASETQYF. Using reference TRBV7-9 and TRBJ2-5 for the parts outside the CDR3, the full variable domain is DTGVSQNPRHKITKRGQNVTFRCDPISEHNRLYWYRQTLGQGPEFLTYFQNEAQLEKSRLLSDRFSAERPKGSFSTLEIQRTEQGDSAMYLCASSLLSRRDASETQYFGPGTRLLVL.

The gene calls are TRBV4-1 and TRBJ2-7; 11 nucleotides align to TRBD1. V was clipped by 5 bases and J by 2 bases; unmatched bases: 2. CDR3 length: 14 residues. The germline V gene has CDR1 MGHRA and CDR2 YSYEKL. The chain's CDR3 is CASSGGQGAYEQYF. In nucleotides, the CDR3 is TGCGCCAGCAGCGGGGGACAGGGGGCCTACGAGCAGTACTTC.

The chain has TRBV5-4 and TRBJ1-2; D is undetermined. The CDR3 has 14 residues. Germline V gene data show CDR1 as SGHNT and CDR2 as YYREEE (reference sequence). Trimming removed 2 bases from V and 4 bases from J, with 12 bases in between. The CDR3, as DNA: TGTGCCAGCAGCTTCGAGGAGGGCGGCTATGGCTACACCTTC. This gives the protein CASSFEEGGYGYTF.